Listed here are 8 T cell receptor beta chains from one sample, sequenced in a study of long-term antiretroviral therapy in people with HIV. At the survey level, the v3.0 immunoSEQ assay was run. Repertoires were generated with immunoSEQ multiplex PCR, while TCRdb's copy carries only in-frame clones and drops some. The table records about 39,000 clones, about 85% of them present only once. Material: unsorted PBMCs, obtained 3.1 years after starting antiretroviral therapy. The origin of the receptors is a woman aged 45-65 years with HIV.

The chain employs TRBV5-4 and TRBJ2-2; a possible D gene is TRBD2 (5 bases). Germline lookup yields CDR1 SGHNT and CDR2 YYREEE (reference sequence). V shed 0 bases and J shed 4 bases, with 10 bases lying between them. The CDR3 covers 15 residues. CDR3 amino acids: CASSLEGARTGELFF. The CDR3 bases are TGTGCCAGCAGCTTGGAGGGAGCTCGCACCGGGGAGCTGTTTTTT.

V gene TRBV6-1 combines with J gene TRBJ2-7; 8 positions match TRBD2. V was pared by 2 bases and J by 4 bases, with 7 bases of the junction left unmatched. This CDR3 comprises 15 residues. Germline CDR1 is MNHNS and CDR2 is SASEGT. CDR3 sequence (DNA): TGTGCCAGCAGTGAATCTCTGGGACTAGAGTACGAGCAGTACTTC. This codes for CASSESLGLEYEQYF.

Worth noting for this clone: One junction end disagrees with the germline gene, perhaps due to a read error. The DNA for the CDR3 is TGTGCTAGCAGCCAGGGCAGCGGGGGGTTTGAGACCCAGTACTTC. It specifies CASSQGSGGFETQYF. The chain employs TRBV7-7 and TRBJ2-5; TRBD2 aligns across 9 bases. Germline CDR1 is SSHAT and CDR2 is FNYEAQ (reference sequence). This CDR3 has 15 amino acids.

The rearrangement uses TRBV14 and TRBJ1-1; D not resolved. Deletions cut 4 bases from V and 2 bases from J, with 8 bases between. The CDR3 covers 13 residues. Germline CDR1 and CDR2: SGHDN and FVKESK. CDR3 in DNA: TGTGCCAGCAGCCGGACGGATAACACTGAAGCTTTCTTT. Its translation: CASSRTDNTEAFF.

V usage is TRBV15 and J usage is TRBJ2-2, with a tentative D call TRBD1 (7 bases). Trimming stripped 0 bases from V and 13 bases from J, with 15 bases between. The CDR3 sequence is 14 residues long. The germline gives CDR1 LNHNV, CDR2 YYDKDF (reference sequence). CDR3 region: CATSRESQGGVLFF. The CDR3 nucleotides are TGTGCCACCAGCAGAGAATCCCAGGGGGGAGTGCTGTTTTTT.

The rearrangement uses TRBV6-5 and TRBJ1-1, with D perhaps matching TRBD1 (6 bases). The germline V gene encodes CDR1 MNHEY and CDR2 SVGAGI. This CDR3 comprises 14 residues. V lost 6 bases to trimming and J lost 1 base, with 12 bases between them. The CDR3 loop reads CASRPDRSNTEAFF. The CDR3 DNA follows: TGTGCCAGCAGACCGGACAGATCGAACACTGAAGCTTTCTTT.

The chain employs TRBV10-3 and TRBJ1-1; D is ambiguous. CDR3 length equals 13 residues. The V gene lost 4 bases and the J gene lost 1 base, with 7 bases spanning the gap. Germline loops: CDR1 ENHRY, CDR2 SYGVKD. CDR3 sequence reads: CAISGGKNTEAFF. CDR3 nucleotides: TGTGCCATCAGTGGCGGAAAGAACACTGAAGCTTTCTTT.

This chain links TRBV15 with TRBJ2-3, with D perhaps TRBD1 (6 bases). Trimming shortened V by 2 bases and J by 2 bases, and 11 bases separated the two germline ends. This CDR3 region has 15 residues. Germline CDR1 reads LNHNV; CDR2 reads YYDKDF (reference sequence). The CDR3 DNA reads as TGTGCCACCAGCAGACAGACAGGCCTCACAGATACGCAGTATTTT. It is translated as CATSRQTGLTDTQYF.